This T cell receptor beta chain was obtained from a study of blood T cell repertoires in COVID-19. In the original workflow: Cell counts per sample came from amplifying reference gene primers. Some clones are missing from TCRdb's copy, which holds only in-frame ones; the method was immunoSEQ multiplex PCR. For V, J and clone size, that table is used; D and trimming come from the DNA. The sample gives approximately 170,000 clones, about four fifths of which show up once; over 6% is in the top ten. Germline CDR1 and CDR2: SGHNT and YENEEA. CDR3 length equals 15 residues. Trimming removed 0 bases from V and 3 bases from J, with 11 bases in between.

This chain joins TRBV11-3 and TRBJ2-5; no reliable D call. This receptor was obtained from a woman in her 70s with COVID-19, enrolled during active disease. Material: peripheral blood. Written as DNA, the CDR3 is TGTGCCAGCAGCTTAGATGGAGCCCTAGAAGAGACCCAGTACTTC. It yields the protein CASSLDGALEETQYF.